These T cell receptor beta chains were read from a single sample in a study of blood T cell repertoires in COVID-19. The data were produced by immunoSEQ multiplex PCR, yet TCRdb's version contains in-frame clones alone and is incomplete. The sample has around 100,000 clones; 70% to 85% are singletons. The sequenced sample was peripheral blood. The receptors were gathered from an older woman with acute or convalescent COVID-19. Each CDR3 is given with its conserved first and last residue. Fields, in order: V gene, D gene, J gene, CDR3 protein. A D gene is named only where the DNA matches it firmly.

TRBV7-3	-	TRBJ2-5	CASSLRGTQQETQYF
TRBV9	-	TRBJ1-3	CASSVLSGNTIYF
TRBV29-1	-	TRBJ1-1	CSDKSGGNTEAFF
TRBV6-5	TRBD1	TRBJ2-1	CASIRSTGANEQFF
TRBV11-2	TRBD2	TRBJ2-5	CASSLGYGGAPETQYF
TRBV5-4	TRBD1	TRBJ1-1	CASSLDRGIEAFF
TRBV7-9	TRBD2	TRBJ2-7	CASSSSGGAYEQYF
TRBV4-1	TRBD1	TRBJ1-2	CASSHAGTGPPANYGYTF
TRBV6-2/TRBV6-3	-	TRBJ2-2	CASSYRGADTGELFF
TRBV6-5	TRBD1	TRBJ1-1	CASGWGQSTEAFF
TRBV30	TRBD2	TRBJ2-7	CAWSGSGGSYEQYF
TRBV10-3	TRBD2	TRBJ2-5	CATRLAGGQTQYF
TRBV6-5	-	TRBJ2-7	CASRHRRESYEQYF
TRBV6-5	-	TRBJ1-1	CASSYSLQVNTEAFF
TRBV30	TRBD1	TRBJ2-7	CAWSTYRGIGEQYF
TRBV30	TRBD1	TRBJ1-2	CAATTGQTNYGYTF
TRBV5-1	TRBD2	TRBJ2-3	CASSGTSGGYTDTQYF
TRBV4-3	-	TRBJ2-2	CASSQSRTRGSNTGELFF
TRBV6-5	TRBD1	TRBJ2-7	CASSPDRGLYEQYF
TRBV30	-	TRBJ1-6	CAWSSKITGNSPLHF
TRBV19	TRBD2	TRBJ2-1	CASSIDLSGGALEQFF
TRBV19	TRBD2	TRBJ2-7	CASKLAGGDYEQYF
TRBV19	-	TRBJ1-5	CASCYGRGQPQHF
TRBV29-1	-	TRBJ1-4	CSVLAEKLFF
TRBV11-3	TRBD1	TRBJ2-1	CASSPRGGANEQFF
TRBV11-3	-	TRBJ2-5	CASSPSAGWETQYF
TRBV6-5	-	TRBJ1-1	CASRRNTEAFF
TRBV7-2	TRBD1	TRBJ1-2	CASSLGGQVIGYGYTF
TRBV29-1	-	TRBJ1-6	CSVEDQLSGSPLHF
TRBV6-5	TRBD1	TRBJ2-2	CASSWGQGRTGELFF
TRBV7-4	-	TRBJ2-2	CASSRGIDTGELFF
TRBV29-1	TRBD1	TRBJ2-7	CSVQIGTGAYEQYF
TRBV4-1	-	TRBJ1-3	CASSQDLGARHSGNTIYF
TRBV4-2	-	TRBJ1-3	CASSQPGQSGNTIYF
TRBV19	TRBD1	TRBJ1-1	CASTPPGTGVTEAFF
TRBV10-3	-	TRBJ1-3	CAISDWTAYSGNTIYF